The rows below give T cell receptor beta chains drawn from one sample of a study of cytomegalovirus exposure and HLA in healthy donors. TCRdb's copy holds only in-frame clones and misses some; the assay was immunoSEQ multiplex PCR. The table includes about 140,000 clones, around 85% detected once. Sample: PBMCs. These receptors originate from a man younger than 30 in good health and CMV-seronegative. The CDR3 runs from the conserved cysteine through the conserved F or W. The order of the fields is CDR3 protein, CDR3 DNA, J gene, V gene, clone size, D gene. A D gene is named only where the DNA matches it firmly. Rows give clone size only sometimes, using once, few, many, or a class for an expanded clone.

CDR3aa: CASSLDNSYEQYF
CDR3nt: TGTGCCAGCAGTTTAGATAACTCGTACGAGCAGTACTTC
j_gene: TRBJ2-7
v_gene: TRBV27
abundance: -
d_gene: -

CDR3aa: CASTLGGDGTGELFF
CDR3nt: TGTGCCAGCACCTTAGGAGGGGACGGCACCGGGGAGCTGTTTTTT
j_gene: TRBJ2-2
v_gene: TRBV27
abundance: -
d_gene: -

CDR3aa: CASSEPTGGNQPQHF
CDR3nt: TGTGCCAGCAGCGAGCCGACAGGGGGCAATCAGCCCCAGCATTTT
j_gene: TRBJ1-5
v_gene: TRBV6-1
abundance: -
d_gene: TRBD1

CDR3aa: CASSFWAGVSYEQYF
CDR3nt: TGCGCCAGCAGCTTCTGGGCAGGCGTTTCCTACGAGCAGTACTTC
j_gene: TRBJ2-7
v_gene: TRBV5-1
abundance: -
d_gene: -

CDR3aa: CASGLTFGQSQETQYF
CDR3nt: TGTGCTAGTGGTTTGACATTCGGACAGTCCCAAGAGACCCAGTACTTC
j_gene: TRBJ2-5
v_gene: TRBV12-5
abundance: once
d_gene: -

CDR3aa: CASSLGQILATNEKLFF
CDR3nt: TGCGCCAGCAGCCTAGGACAGATTTTGGCAACTAATGAAAAACTGTTTTTT
j_gene: TRBJ1-4
v_gene: TRBV4-1
abundance: -
d_gene: -

CDR3aa: CASSPQGGGYNEQFF
CDR3nt: TGTGCCAGCAGCCCCCAGGGGGGAGGTTACAATGAGCAGTTCTTC
j_gene: TRBJ2-1
v_gene: TRBV7-2
abundance: once
d_gene: -

CDR3aa: CASTPNQGASGEQYF
CDR3nt: TGCGCCAGCACCCCAAATCAGGGGGCCTCGGGCGAGCAGTACTTC
j_gene: TRBJ2-7
v_gene: TRBV5-1
abundance: -
d_gene: TRBD1

CDR3aa: CASSYSSSGPLSRDEQYF
CDR3nt: TGTGCCAGCAGCTACTCCTCGTCAGGGCCCCTAAGTCGCGACGAGCAGTACTTC
j_gene: TRBJ2-7
v_gene: TRBV5-6
abundance: -
d_gene: -

CDR3aa: CATNQGGATEAFF
CDR3nt: TGTGCCACCAATCAGGGAGGCGCCACTGAAGCTTTCTTT
j_gene: TRBJ1-1
v_gene: TRBV2
abundance: -
d_gene: -

CDR3aa: CAWSPGTDTQYF
CDR3nt: TGTGCCTGGAGTCCGGGCACAGATACGCAGTATTTT
j_gene: TRBJ2-3
v_gene: TRBV30
abundance: once
d_gene: -

CDR3aa: CASSYRDRDTDTQYF
CDR3nt: TGTGCCAGCAGTTACCGGGACAGAGACACAGATACGCAGTATTTT
j_gene: TRBJ2-3
v_gene: TRBV6-5
abundance: -
d_gene: TRBD1

CDR3aa: CASSQDEAPIYGYTF
CDR3nt: TGTGCCAGCAGCCAAGATGAGGCACCCATCTATGGCTACACCTTC
j_gene: TRBJ1-2
v_gene: TRBV4-2
abundance: -
d_gene: -

CDR3aa: CATQQSTSGPYEQYF
CDR3nt: TGCGCCACCCAACAATCGACTAGCGGGCCCTACGAGCAGTACTTC
j_gene: TRBJ2-7
v_gene: TRBV10-1
abundance: -
d_gene: TRBD2

CDR3aa: CASSWTGSWETQYF
CDR3nt: TGTGCCAGCAGCTGGACAGGGTCATGGGAGACCCAGTACTTC
j_gene: TRBJ2-5
v_gene: TRBV5-6
abundance: -
d_gene: TRBD1

CDR3aa: CACNRRGLLGELFF
CDR3nt: TGTGCCTGTAACCGAAGGGGGCTACTAGGGGAGCTGTTTTTT
j_gene: TRBJ2-2
v_gene: TRBV28
abundance: once
d_gene: TRBD1

CDR3aa: CASSLGPGNTGELFF
CDR3nt: TGTGCCAGCAGCTTAGGACCAGGAAACACCGGGGAGCTGTTTTTT
j_gene: TRBJ2-2
v_gene: TRBV11-1
abundance: -
d_gene: -